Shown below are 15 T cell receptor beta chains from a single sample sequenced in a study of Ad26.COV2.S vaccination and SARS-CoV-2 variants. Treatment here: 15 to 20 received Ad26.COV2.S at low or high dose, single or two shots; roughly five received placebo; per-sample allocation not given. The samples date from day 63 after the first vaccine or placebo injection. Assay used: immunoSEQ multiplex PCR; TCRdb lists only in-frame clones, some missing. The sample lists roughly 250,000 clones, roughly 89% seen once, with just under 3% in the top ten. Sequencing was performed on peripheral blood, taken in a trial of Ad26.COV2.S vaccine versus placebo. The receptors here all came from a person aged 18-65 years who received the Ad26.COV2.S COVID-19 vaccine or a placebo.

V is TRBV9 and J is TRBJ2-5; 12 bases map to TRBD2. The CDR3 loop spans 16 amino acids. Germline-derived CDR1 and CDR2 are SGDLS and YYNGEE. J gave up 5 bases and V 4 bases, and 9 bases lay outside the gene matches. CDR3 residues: CASSTGLAGFGETQYF. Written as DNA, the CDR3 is TGTGCCAGCAGCACCGGACTAGCGGGGTTCGGGGAGACCCAGTACTTC.

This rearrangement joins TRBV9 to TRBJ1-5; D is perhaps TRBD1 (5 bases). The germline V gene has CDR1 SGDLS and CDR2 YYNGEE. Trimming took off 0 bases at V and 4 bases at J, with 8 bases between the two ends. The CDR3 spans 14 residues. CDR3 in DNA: TGTGCCAGCAGCGTAGATGGGGGTAATCAGCCCCAGCATTTT. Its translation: CASSVDGGNQPQHF. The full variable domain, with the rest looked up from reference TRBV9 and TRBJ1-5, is DSGVTQTPKHLITATGQRVTLRCSPRSGDLSVYWYQQSLDQGLQFLIQYYNGEERAKGNILERFSAQQFPDLHSELNLSSLELGDSALYFCASSVDGGNQPQHFGDGTRLSIL.

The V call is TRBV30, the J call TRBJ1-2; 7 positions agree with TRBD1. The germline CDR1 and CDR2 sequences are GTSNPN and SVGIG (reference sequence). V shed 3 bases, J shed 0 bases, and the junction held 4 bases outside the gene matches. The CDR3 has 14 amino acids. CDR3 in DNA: TGTGCCTGGAGCACAGGGGTTACTAACTATGGCTACACCTTC. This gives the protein CAWSTGVTNYGYTF.

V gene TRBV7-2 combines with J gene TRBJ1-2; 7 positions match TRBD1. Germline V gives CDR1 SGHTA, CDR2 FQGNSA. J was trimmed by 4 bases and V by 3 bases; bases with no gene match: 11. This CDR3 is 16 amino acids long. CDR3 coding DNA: TGTGCCAGCAGCTTGACCCCGGGACAGAGACCCTATGGCTACACCTTC. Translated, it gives CASSLTPGQRPYGYTF.

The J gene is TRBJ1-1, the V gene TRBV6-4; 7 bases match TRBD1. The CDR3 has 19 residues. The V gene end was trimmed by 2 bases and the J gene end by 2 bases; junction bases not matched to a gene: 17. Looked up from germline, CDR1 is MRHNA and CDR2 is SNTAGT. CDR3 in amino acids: CASSDTLPDRAKPNTEAFF. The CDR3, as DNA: TGTGCCAGCAGTGACACACTCCCTGACAGGGCCAAACCTAACACTGAAGCTTTCTTT.

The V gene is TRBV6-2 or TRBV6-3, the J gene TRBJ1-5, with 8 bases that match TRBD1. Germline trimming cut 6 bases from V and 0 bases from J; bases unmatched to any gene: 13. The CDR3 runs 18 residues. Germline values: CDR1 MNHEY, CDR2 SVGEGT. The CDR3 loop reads CASSSTGQGRYSNQPQHF. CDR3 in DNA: TGTGCCAGCAGCTCCACCGGACAGGGTCGGTATAGCAATCAGCCCCAGCATTTT.

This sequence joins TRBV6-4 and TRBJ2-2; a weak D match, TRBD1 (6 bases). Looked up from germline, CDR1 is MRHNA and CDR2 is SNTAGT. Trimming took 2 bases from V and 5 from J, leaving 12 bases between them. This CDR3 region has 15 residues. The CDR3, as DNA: TGTGCCAGCAGTGACCTTCCGAGGGGGACCGGGGAGCTGTTTTTT. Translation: CASSDLPRGTGELFF.

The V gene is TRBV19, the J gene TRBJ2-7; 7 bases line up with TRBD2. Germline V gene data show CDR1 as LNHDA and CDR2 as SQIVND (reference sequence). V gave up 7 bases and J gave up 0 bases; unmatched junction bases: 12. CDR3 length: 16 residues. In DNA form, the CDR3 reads TGTGCCAGTATCCCGGGACTACTATCTCGCTCCTACGAGCAGTACGTC. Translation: CASIPGLLSRSYEQYV.

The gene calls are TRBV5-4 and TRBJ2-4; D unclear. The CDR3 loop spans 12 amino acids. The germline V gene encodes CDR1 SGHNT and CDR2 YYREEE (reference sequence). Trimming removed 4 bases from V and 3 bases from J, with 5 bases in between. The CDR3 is CASSADKNIQYF. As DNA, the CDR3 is TGTGCCAGCAGCGCGGACAAAAACATTCAGTACTTC.

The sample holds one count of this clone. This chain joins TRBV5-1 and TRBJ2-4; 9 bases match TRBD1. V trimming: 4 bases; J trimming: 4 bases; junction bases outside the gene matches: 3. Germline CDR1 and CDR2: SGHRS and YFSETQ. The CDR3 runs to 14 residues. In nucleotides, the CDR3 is TGCGCCAGCAGCAAGGGACAGGGAAAAAACATTCAGTACTTC. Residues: CASSKGQGKNIQYF.

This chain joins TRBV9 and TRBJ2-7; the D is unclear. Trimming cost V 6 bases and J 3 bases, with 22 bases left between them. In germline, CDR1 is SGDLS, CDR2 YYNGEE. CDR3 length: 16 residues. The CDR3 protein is CASTKVGFSRNYEQYF. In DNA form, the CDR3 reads TGTGCCAGCACGAAGGTTGGCTTCAGTAGAAACTACGAGCAGTACTTC.

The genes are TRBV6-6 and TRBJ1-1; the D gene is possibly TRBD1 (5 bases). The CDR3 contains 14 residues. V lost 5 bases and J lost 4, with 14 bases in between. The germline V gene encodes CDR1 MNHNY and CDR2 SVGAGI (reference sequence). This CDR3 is CASSPPQGLTEAFF. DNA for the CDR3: TGTGCCAGCAGTCCCCCCCAGGGCCTCACTGAAGCTTTCTTT.

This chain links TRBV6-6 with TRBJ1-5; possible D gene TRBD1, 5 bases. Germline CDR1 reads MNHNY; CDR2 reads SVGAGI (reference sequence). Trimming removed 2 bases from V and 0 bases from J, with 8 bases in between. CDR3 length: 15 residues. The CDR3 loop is CASSYDGGSNQPQHF. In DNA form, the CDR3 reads TGTGCCAGCAGTTACGATGGGGGTAGCAATCAGCCCCAGCATTTT.

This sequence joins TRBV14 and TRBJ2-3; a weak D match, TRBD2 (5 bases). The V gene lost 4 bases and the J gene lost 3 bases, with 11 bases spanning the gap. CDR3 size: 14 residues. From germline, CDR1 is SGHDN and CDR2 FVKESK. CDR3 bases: TGTGCCAGCAGCCCCCGGGGAAGTACAGATACGCAGTATTTT. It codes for CASSPRGSTDTQYF.

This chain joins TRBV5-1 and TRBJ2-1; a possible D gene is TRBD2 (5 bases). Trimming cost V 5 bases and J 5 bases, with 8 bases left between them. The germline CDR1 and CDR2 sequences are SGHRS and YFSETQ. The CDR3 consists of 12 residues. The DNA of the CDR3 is TGCGCCAGCAGACCGGGGAACAATGAGCAGTTCTTC. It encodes CASRPGNNEQFF.